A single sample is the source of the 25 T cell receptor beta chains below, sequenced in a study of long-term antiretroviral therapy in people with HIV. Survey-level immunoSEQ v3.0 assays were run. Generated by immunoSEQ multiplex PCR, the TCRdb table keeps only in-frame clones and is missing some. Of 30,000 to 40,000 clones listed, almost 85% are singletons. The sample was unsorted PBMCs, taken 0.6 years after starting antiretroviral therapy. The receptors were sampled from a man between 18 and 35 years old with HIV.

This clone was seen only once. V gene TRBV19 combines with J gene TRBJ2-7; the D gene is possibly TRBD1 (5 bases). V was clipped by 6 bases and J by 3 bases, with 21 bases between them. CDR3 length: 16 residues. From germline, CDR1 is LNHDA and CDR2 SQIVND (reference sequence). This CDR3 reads CASRTTGKSVYYEQYF. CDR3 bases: TGTGCCAGTAGAACTACAGGTAAATCCGTCTACTACGAGCAGTACTTC.

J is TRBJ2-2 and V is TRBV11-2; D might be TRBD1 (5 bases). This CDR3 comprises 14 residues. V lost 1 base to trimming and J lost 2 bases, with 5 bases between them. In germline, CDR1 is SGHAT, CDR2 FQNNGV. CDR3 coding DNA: TGTGCCAGCAGCTTAGGGGGCAACACCGGGGAGCTGTTTTTT. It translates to CASSLGGNTGELFF.

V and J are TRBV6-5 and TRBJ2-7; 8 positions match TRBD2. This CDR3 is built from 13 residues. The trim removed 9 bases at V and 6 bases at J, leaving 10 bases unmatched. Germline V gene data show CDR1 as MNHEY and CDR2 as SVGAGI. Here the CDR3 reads CASRLREGLEQYF. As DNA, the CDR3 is TGTGCCAGTCGCCTACGGGAGGGCCTCGAGCAGTACTTC.

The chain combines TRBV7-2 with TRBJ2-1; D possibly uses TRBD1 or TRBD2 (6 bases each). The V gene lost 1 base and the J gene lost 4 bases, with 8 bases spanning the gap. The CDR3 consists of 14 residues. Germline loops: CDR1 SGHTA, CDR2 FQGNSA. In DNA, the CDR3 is TGTGCCAGCAGCTTAGGGAGGGGGTACAATGAGCAGTTCTTC. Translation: CASSLGRGYNEQFF. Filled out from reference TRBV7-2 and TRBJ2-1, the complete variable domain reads GAGVSQSPSNKVTEKGKDVELRCDPISGHTALYWYRQSLGQGLEFLIYFQGNSAPDKSGLPSDRFSAERTGGSVSTLTIQRTQQEDSAVYLCASSLGRGYNEQFFGPGTRLTVL.

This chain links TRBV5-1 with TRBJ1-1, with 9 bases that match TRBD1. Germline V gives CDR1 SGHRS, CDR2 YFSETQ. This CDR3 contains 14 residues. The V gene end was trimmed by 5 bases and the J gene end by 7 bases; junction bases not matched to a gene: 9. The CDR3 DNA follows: TGCGCCAGCAGGCTTTCAGGGACAGGGTTTGAAGCTTTCTTT. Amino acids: CASRLSGTGFEAFF.

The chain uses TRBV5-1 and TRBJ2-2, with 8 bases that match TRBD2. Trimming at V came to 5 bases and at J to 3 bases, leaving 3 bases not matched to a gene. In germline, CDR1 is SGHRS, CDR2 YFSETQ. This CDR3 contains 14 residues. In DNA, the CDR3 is TGCGCCAGCAGACTAGCGGAAGACACCGGGGAGCTGTTTTTT. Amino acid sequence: CASRLAEDTGELFF. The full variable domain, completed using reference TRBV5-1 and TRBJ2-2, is KAGVTQTPRYLIKTRGQQVTLSCSPISGHRSVSWYQQTPGQGLQFLFEYFSETQRNKGNFPGRFSGRQFSNSRSEMNVSTLELGDSALYLCASRLAEDTGELFFGEGSRLTVL.

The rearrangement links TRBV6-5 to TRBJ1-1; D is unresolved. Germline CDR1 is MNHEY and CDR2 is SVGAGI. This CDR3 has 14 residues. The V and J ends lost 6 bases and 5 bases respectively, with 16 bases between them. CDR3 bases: TGTGCCAGCAGAAAGTCCTCAGGAAATACTGAAGCTTTCTTT. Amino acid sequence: CASRKSSGNTEAFF.

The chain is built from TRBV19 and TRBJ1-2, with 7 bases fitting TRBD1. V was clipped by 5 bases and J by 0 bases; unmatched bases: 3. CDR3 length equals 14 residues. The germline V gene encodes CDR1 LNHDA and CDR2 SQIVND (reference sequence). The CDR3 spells CASSWGQTNYGYTF. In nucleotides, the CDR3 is TGTGCCAGTAGTTGGGGACAGACTAACTATGGCTACACCTTC.

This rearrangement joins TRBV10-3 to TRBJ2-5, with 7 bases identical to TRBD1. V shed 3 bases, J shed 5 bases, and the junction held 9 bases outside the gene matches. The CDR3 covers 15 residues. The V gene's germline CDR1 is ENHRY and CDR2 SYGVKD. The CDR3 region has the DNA TGTGCCATCAGTGACGAAGGGGGCGAAAGGGAGACCCAGTACTTC. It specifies CAISDEGGERETQYF.

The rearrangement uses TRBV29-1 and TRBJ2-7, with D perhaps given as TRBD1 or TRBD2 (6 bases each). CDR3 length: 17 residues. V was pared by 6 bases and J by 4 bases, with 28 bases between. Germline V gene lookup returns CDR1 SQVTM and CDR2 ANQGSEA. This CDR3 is CSVPKSRGSRGGYEQYF. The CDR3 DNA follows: TGCAGCGTACCTAAATCGAGGGGCAGTCGAGGGGGGTACGAGCAGTACTTC.

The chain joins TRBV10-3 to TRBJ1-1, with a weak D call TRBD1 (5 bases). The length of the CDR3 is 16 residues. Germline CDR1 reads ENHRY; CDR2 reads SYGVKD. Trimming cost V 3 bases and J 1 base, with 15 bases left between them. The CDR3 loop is CAISEVRRGPNTEAFF. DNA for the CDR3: TGTGCCATCAGTGAAGTTCGGAGGGGCCCGAACACTGAAGCTTTCTTT.

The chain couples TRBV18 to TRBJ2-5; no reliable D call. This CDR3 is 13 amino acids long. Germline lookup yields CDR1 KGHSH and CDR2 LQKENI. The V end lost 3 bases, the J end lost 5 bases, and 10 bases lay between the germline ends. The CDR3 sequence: CASSPPYIETQYF. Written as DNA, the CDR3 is TGTGCCAGCTCACCGCCATATATTGAGACCCAGTACTTC.

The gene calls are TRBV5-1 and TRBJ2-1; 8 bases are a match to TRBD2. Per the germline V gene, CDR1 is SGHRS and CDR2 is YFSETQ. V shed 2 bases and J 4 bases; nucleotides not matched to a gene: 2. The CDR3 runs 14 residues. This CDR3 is CASSLAGAYNEQFF. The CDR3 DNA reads TGCGCCAGCAGCTTAGCGGGAGCATACAATGAGCAGTTCTTC.

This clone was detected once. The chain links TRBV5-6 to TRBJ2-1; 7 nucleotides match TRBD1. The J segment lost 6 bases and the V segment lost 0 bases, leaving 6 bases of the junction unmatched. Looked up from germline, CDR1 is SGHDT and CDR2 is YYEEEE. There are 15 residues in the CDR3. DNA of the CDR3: TGTGCCAGCAGCTTGGAAGGACAGGTCGGCAATGAGCAGTTCTTC. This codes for CASSLEGQVGNEQFF. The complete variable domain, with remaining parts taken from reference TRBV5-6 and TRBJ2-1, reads DAGVTQSPTHLIKTRGQQVTLRCSPKSGHDTVSWYQQALGQGPQFIFQYYEEEERQRGNFPDRFSGHQFPNYSSELNVNALLLGDSALYLCASSLEGQVGNEQFFGPGTRLTVL.

CDR3 bases: TGTGCCAGCAGCTTAGTGAGCCGTCCCGATGAGCAGTTCTTC. It encodes CASSLVSRPDEQFF. J is TRBJ2-1 and V is TRBV11-3; D not resolved. Looked up from germline, CDR1 is SGHNT and CDR2 is YENEEA. CDR3 size: 14 residues. V was cut by 1 base and J by 8 bases, with 12 bases left in between.

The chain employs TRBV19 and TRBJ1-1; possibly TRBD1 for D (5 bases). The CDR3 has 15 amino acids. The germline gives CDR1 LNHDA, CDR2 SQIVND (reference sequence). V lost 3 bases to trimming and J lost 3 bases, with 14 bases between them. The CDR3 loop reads CASSIWGRADTEAFF. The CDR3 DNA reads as TGTGCCAGTAGTATTTGGGGCAGGGCAGACACTGAAGCTTTCTTT.

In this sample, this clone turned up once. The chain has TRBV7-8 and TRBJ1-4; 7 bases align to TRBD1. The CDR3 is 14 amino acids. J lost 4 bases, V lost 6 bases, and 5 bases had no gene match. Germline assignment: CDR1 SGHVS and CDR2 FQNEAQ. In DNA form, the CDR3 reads TGTGCCAGCAGACGGGGGACAGTTAATGAAAAACTGTTTTTT. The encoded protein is CASRRGTVNEKLFF. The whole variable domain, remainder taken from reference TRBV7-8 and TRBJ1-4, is GAGVSQSPRYKVAKRGQDVALRCDPISGHVSLFWYQQALGQGPEFLTYFQNEAQLDKSGLPSDRFFAERPEGSVSTLKIQRTQQEDSAVYLCASRRGTVNEKLFFGSGTQLSVL.

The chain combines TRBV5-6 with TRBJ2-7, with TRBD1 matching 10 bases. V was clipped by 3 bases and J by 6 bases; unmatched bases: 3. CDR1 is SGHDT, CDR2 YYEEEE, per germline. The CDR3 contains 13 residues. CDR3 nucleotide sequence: TGTGCCAGCAGCTGGGACAGGGGTCGCGAGCAGTACTTC. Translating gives CASSWDRGREQYF.

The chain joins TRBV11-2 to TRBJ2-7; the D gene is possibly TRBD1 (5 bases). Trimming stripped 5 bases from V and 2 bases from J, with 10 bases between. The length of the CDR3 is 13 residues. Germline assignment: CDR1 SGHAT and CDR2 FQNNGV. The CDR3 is CASSPRVTYEQYF. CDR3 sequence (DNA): TGTGCCAGCAGCCCCAGGGTCACCTACGAGCAGTACTTC. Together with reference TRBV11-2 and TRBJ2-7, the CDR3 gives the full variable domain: EAGVAQSPRYKIIEKRQSVAFWCNPISGHATLYWYQQILGQGPKLLIQFQNNGVVDDSQLPKDRFSAERLKGVDSTLKIQPAKLEDSAVYLCASSPRVTYEQYFGPGTRLTVT.

The CDR3 sequence is CASRPDRAAEKLFF. The DNA of the CDR3 is TGTGCCAGCAGGCCCGACAGGGCGGCTGAAAAACTGTTTTTT. The genes are TRBV6-5 and TRBJ1-4, with 7 bases matching TRBD1. Trimming at V came to 6 bases and at J to 7 bases, leaving 8 bases not matched to a gene. Germline-derived CDR1 and CDR2 are MNHEY and SVGAGI. This CDR3 has 14 residues.

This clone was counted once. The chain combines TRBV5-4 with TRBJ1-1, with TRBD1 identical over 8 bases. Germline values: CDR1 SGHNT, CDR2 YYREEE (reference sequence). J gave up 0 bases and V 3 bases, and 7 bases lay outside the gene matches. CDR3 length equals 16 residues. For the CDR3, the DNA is TGTGCCAGCAGCTCCGGACAGGGCTACATGAACACTGAAGCTTTCTTT. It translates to CASSSGQGYMNTEAFF.

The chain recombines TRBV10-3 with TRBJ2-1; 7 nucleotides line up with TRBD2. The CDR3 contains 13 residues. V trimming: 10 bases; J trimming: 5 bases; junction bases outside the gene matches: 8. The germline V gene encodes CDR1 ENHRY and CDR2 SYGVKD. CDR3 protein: CATQTSAHNEQFF. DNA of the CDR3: TGTGCCACCCAAACTAGCGCGCACAATGAGCAGTTCTTC.

The CDR3 is CASSLDPADNWDNEQFF. CDR3 coding DNA: TGTGCCAGCAGCTTAGACCCAGCGGACAATTGGGACAATGAGCAGTTCTTC. This chain connects TRBV7-6 to TRBJ2-1; D is tentatively TRBD1 or TRBD2 (5 bases each). This CDR3 has 17 amino acids. CDR1 and CDR2 (germline): SGHVS, FNYEAQ. V lost 1 base to trimming and J lost 5 bases, with 18 bases between them. The full variable domain, rest sourced from reference TRBV7-6 and TRBJ2-1, is GAGVSQSPRYKVTKRGQDVALRCDPISGHVSLYWYRQALGQGPEFLTYFNYEAQQDKSGLPNDRFSAERPEGSISTLTIQRTEQRDSAMYRCASSLDPADNWDNEQFFGPGTRLTVL.

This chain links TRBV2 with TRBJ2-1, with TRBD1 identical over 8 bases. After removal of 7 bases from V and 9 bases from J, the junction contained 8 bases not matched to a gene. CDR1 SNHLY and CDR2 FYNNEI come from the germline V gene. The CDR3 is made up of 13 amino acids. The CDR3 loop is CASKTTGAGEQFF. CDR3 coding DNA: TGTGCCAGCAAGACGACAGGGGCGGGTGAGCAGTTCTTC.

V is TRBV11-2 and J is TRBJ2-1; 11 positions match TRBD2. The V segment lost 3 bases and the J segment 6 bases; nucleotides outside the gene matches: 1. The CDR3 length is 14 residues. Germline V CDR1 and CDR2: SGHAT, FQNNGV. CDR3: CASSFTSGSNEQFF. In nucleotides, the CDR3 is TGTGCCAGCAGCTTCACTAGCGGGAGCAATGAGCAGTTCTTC. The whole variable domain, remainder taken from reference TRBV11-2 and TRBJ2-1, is EAGVAQSPRYKIIEKRQSVAFWCNPISGHATLYWYQQILGQGPKLLIQFQNNGVVDDSQLPKDRFSAERLKGVDSTLKIQPAKLEDSAVYLCASSFTSGSNEQFFGPGTRLTVL.